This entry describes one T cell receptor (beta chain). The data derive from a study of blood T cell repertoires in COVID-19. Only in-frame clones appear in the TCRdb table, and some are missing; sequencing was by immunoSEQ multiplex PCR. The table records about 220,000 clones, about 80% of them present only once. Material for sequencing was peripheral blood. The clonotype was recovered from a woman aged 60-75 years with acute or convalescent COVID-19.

CDR3 in DNA: TGCGCCAGCAGCGCCTCTGGGAGTAGCGGGGTCTACGAGCAGTACTTC. It translates to CASSASGSSGVYEQYF. The chain carries TRBV5-1 and TRBJ2-7, with 8 bases aligning to TRBD2. The junction had 12 bases not matched to a gene; V was cut back by 4 bases and J by 3 bases. This CDR3 has 16 amino acids. CDR1 and CDR2 from the germline V gene are SGHRS and YFSETQ.